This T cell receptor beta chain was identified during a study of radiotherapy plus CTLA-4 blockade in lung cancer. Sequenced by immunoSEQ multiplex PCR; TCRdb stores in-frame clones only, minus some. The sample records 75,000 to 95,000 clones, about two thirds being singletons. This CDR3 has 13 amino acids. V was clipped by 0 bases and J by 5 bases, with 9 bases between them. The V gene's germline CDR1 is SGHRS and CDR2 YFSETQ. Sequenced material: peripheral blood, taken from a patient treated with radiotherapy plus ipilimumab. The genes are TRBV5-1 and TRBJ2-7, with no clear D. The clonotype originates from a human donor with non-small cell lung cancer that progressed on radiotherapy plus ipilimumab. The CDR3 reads CASSLEGPDEQYF. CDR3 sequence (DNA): TGCGCCAGCAGCTTGGAGGGCCCTGACGAGCAGTACTTC.